The 11 T cell receptor beta chains presented below share a single source sample, sequenced in a study of T cells in Graves' hyperthyroidism and ophthalmopathy. There were TCR beta CDR3 regions amplified from RNA transcripts. The TCR CDR3 first-round RT-PCR relied on the HTBI primer set. One entry per CDR3 protein, called by TCRdb with MiXCR from the multiplex PCR reads. The top ten clones hold 16% of a sample with around 700,000 distinct CDR3 sequences, around 20% of them seen once. The material sequenced was blood. These receptors were collected from a woman between 45 and 60 years old with Graves' hyperthyroidism that later progressed to Graves' ophthalmopathy.

The CDR3 reads CASSSSPGQVNGYTF. CDR3 nucleotides: TGTGCCAGCAGCTCATCTCCGGGACAGGTGAATGGCTACACCTTC. V gene TRBV7-9 combines with J gene TRBJ1-2, with 8 positions matching TRBD1. From germline, CDR1 is SEHNR and CDR2 FQNEAQ (reference sequence). The length of the CDR3 is 15 residues. V shed 4 bases, J shed 6 bases, and the junction held 10 bases outside the gene matches.

V gene TRBV28 combines with J gene TRBJ1-2, with a possible D match to TRBD1 (5 bases). V was cut by 3 bases and J by 4 bases, with 9 bases left in between. The germline gives CDR1 MDHEN, CDR2 SYDVKM. This CDR3 has 13 residues. The CDR3 sequence: CASSFGALYGYTF. As DNA, the CDR3 is TGTGCCAGCAGTTTCGGGGCTCTCTATGGCTACACCTTC.

V gene TRBV27 combines with J gene TRBJ2-3; D uncertain. Germline CDR1 reads MNHEY; CDR2 reads SMNVEV (reference sequence). The CDR3 spans 16 residues. Trimming cost V 7 bases and J 2 bases, with 19 bases left between them. In nucleotides, the CDR3 is TGTGCCAGCACCGGCTCTTATAATGGCCACACAGATACGCAGTATTTT. This codes for CASTGSYNGHTDTQYF.

The genes are TRBV7-2 and TRBJ2-5, with 10 bases fitting TRBD2. The CDR3 is 17 amino acids. V lost 5 bases and J lost 1; bases outside the gene matches: 10. The germline V gene has CDR1 SGHTA and CDR2 FQGNSA. CDR3 bases: TGTGCCAGCAGCAGGAGGGCTAGCGGGGGCCTCCAAGAGACCCAGTACTTC. This encodes CASSRRASGGLQETQYF.

There are a few counts of this clonotype. The V and J genes are TRBV20-1 and TRBJ1-5; 7 bases are shared with TRBD1. CDR3 size: 13 residues. Losses at the gene ends were 5 bases for V and 7 bases for J; bases not matched to a gene: 8. CDR1 is DFQATT, CDR2 SNEGSKA, per germline (reference sequence). CDR3 DNA: TGCAGTGCTTTTCGACAGGGTGGACAGCCCCAGCATTTT. The encoded protein is CSAFRQGGQPQHF.

The CDR3 nucleotides read TGTGCCAGCAGTTACTCGCGAGCGGGGACTCACAACTACGAGCAGTACTTC. It specifies CASSYSRAGTHNYEQYF. The V call is TRBV6-5, the J call TRBJ2-7; 7 bases align to TRBD2. With 0 bases clipped from V and 3 bases from J, the junction kept 11 bases outside the gene matches. Germline V gene sequence: CDR1 MNHEY, CDR2 SVGAGI. The CDR3 has 17 residues.

The chain is built from TRBV9 and TRBJ2-2; TRBD2 matches 9 bases. The CDR3 runs 16 residues. Germline V gives CDR1 SGDLS, CDR2 YYNGEE. With V trimmed by 4 bases and J by 6 bases, 10 bases remained unmatched. CDR3 nucleotide sequence: TGTGCCAGCAGCCCCTCATTAGCGGGGGAGTCCGGGGAGCTGTTTTTT. Its translation is CASSPSLAGESGELFF. Variable domain in full (rest from reference TRBV9 and TRBJ2-2): DSGVTQTPKHLITATGQRVTLRCSPRSGDLSVYWYQQSLDQGLQFLIQYYNGEERAKGNILERFSAQQFPDLHSELNLSSLELGDSALYFCASSPSLAGESGELFFGEGSRLTVL.

This clonotype occurred a few times. DNA for the CDR3: TGCAGTGCTCCGCCCTCCGGTAGCAATCAGCCCCAGCATTTT. Its protein is CSAPPSGSNQPQHF. This chain connects TRBV20-1 to TRBJ1-5; unclear D gene. This CDR3 comprises 14 residues. Germline V lookup: CDR1 DFQATT, CDR2 SNEGSKA (reference sequence). V gave up 5 bases and J gave up 0 bases, with 11 bases separating them.

This clonotype was detected many times. V usage is TRBV5-1 and J usage is TRBJ1-1; D is unclear. The CDR3 totals 13 residues. V lost 0 bases to trimming and J lost 4 bases, with 7 bases between them. CDR1 is SGHRS, CDR2 YFSETQ, per germline. CDR3 region: CASSLASVTEAFF. As DNA, the CDR3 is TGCGCCAGCAGCTTGGCGTCGGTCACTGAAGCTTTCTTT.

This clonotype was picked up many times. The chain uses TRBV12-3 or TRBV12-4 and TRBJ2-2; the D gene is possibly TRBD1 (6 bases). V lost 1 base to trimming and J lost 5 bases, with 14 bases between them. There are 16 residues in the CDR3. The CDR3, as DNA: TGTGCCAGCAGTTTAGAGCCAACAGGGCCTACCGGGGAGCTGTTTTTT. The encoded protein is CASSLEPTGPTGELFF.

The sample holds many counts of this clonotype. V and J are TRBV3-1 and TRBJ1-1; TRBD1 might be the D (6 bases). The V gene's germline CDR1 is LGHDT and CDR2 YNNKEL (reference sequence). V lost 2 bases and J 5 bases, leaving 9 bases between the germline ends. The CDR3 has 13 amino acids. The CDR3 is CASSQNRATEAFF. In DNA, the CDR3 is TGTGCCAGCAGCCAAAACAGGGCTACTGAAGCTTTCTTT.